What follows are 15 T cell receptor beta chains derived from one specimen sequenced in a study of breast tumors, draining lymph nodes, adjacent tissues. TCRdb redid the calling of the multiplex PCR reads with MiXCR, one entry per CDR3 protein. The sample shows roughly 260,000 distinct CDR3 sequences, about 33% of them seen only once. Axillary draining lymph nodes of breast cancer patients supplied the node samples. The sample was axillary lymph node tissue. The source of these receptors is a female donor with breast cancer. Some clones in this sample may be carry-over from other donors' samples.

This sequence joins TRBV7-9 and TRBJ1-1; D not resolved. Germline V gene lookup returns CDR1 SEHNR and CDR2 FQNEAQ (reference sequence). Trimming shortened V by 1 base and J by 5 bases, and 11 bases separated the two germline ends. CDR3 size: 14 residues. In nucleotides, the CDR3 is TGTGCCAGCAGCTTAGTCAAGGAGCGGACTGAAGCTTTCTTT. Translation: CASSLVKERTEAFF. Variable domain in full (rest from reference TRBV7-9 and TRBJ1-1): DTGVSQNPRHKITKRGQNVTFRCDPISEHNRLYWYRQTLGQGPEFLTYFQNEAQLEKSRLLSDRFSAERPKGSFSTLEIQRTEQGDSAMYLCASSLVKERTEAFFGQGTRLTVV.

This clonotype occurred many times. The V call is TRBV5-8, the J call TRBJ2-1, with D unresolved. CDR1 is SGHTS, CDR2 YDEGEE, per germline. The CDR3 spans 15 residues. V was trimmed by 1 base and J by 0 bases, leaving 8 bases between them. The CDR3 DNA reads TGTGCCAGCAGCTTGTCGGGCCTCTCCTACAATGAGCAGTTCTTC. This sequence encodes CASSLSGLSYNEQFF.

This clonotype was seen at least ten times. This chain connects TRBV6-9 to TRBJ1-2; D not resolved. Trimming stripped 6 bases from V and 5 bases from J, with 4 bases between. The germline V gene has CDR1 MNHGY and CDR2 SVAAGI. The CDR3 consists of 10 residues. The CDR3 reads CASSRYGYTF. The CDR3 nucleotides are TGTGCCAGCAGCCGTTATGGCTACACCTTC.

This chain connects TRBV12-5 to TRBJ1-1; 7 bases align to TRBD1. The CDR3 is 14 residues long. The V segment lost 2 bases and the J segment 5 bases; nucleotides outside the gene matches: 5. Germline CDR1 and CDR2: LGHNT and FRNRAP. CDR3 in amino acids: CASGLRTGETEAFF. The CDR3 DNA sequence: TGTGCTAGTGGTTTGCGAACAGGGGAGACTGAAGCTTTCTTT.

This clonotype has ten or more counts. The chain is built from TRBV29-1 and TRBJ2-5; D is undetermined. Trimming cost V 3 bases and J 4 bases, with 6 bases left between them. Germline V gene lookup returns CDR1 SQVTM and CDR2 ANQGSEA. The CDR3 has 11 residues. CDR3: CSVDIGETQYF. Written as DNA, the CDR3 is TGCAGCGTTGACATTGGAGAGACCCAGTACTTC.

This clonotype was picked up a small number of times. The chain joins TRBV7-3 to TRBJ1-1; no clear D. Trimming removed 3 bases at V and 0 bases at J, with 5 bases between. Germline CDR1 SGHTA, CDR2 FQGTGA. The length of the CDR3 is 13 residues. CDR3 bases: TGTGCCAGCAGCTTCGGCATGAACACTGAAGCTTTCTTT. This codes for CASSFGMNTEAFF.

Comments on this clonotype: A much bigger clone sits one base away, suggesting this may be a read error. The rearrangement uses TRBV20-1 and TRBJ2-1, with 9 nucleotides matching TRBD2. CDR3 length: 16 residues. J lost 4 bases, V lost 0 bases, and 7 bases had no gene match. Germline V gives CDR1 DFQATT, CDR2 SNEGSKA (reference sequence). The CDR3 region has the DNA TGCAGTGCTAGAGATCCTGGGACTAGCACTTACAATGAGCAGTTCTTC. Protein sequence: CSARDPGTSTYNEQFF.

The rearrangement joins TRBV14 to TRBJ2-1, with 10 bases identical to TRBD1. CDR1 and CDR2 (germline): SGHDN, FVKESK. The V gene end was trimmed by 3 bases and the J gene end by 7 bases; junction bases not matched to a gene: 6. The CDR3 runs to 15 residues. In DNA form, the CDR3 reads TGTGCCAGCAGCCATGCCGGACAGGGGGTTAATGAGCAGTTCTTC. Encoded protein: CASSHAGQGVNEQFF.

This clonotype was seen at least ten times. The rearrangement links TRBV10-2 to TRBJ2-3; D is undetermined. This CDR3 region has 14 residues. Germline V CDR1 and CDR2: WSHSY, SAAADI. V lost 6 bases to trimming and J lost 0 bases, with 10 bases between them. The CDR3 here is CASRARLSTDTQYF. CDR3 DNA: TGCGCCAGCAGGGCCAGACTGAGCACAGATACGCAGTATTTT.

This chain connects TRBV2 to TRBJ2-5, with D maybe TRBD2 (6 bases). This CDR3 contains 15 residues. Germline lookup yields CDR1 SNHLY and CDR2 FYNNEI. V lost 6 bases, J lost 3 bases, and 17 bases lay in between. CDR3 amino acids: CASSLDALAEETQYF. The DNA for the CDR3 is TGTGCCAGCAGCTTGGATGCACTAGCAGAAGAGACCCAGTACTTC.

The V gene is TRBV2, the J gene TRBJ1-3; 7 bases agree with TRBD1. V shed 8 bases and J 6 bases; nucleotides not matched to a gene: 13. Per germline, CDR1 SNHLY and CDR2 FYNNEI. The length of the CDR3 is 15 residues. DNA of the CDR3: TGTGCCAGCTCAACCGGGACAGCAGCTGAAAACACCATATATTTT. It yields the protein CASSTGTAAENTIYF.

V and J are TRBV5-4 and TRBJ2-3; TRBD2 agrees at 8 bases. The J segment lost 0 bases and the V segment lost 3 bases, leaving 9 bases of the junction unmatched. The CDR3 covers 17 residues. From germline, CDR1 is SGHNT and CDR2 YYREEE (reference sequence). Here the CDR3 reads CASSSGGGLYSTDTQYF. CDR3 nucleotide sequence: TGTGCCAGCAGCTCGGGGGGGGGACTATACAGCACAGATACGCAGTATTTT.

This rearrangement joins TRBV30 to TRBJ1-2, with 8 bases fitting TRBD1. The germline V gene encodes CDR1 GTSNPN and CDR2 SVGIG (reference sequence). Germline trimming cut 5 bases from V and 5 bases from J; bases unmatched to any gene: 13. This CDR3 has 15 amino acids. Here the CDR3 DNA reads TGTGCCTGGCAAAGGACAGGGCAGAAAAAATATGGCTACACCTTC. Protein: CAWQRTGQKKYGYTF. Complete variable domain (other parts from reference TRBV30 and TRBJ1-2): SQTIHQWPATLVQPVGSPLSLECTVEGTSNPNLYWYRQAAGRGLQLLFYSVGIGQISSEVPQNLSASRPQDRQFILSSKKLLLSDSGFYLCAWQRTGQKKYGYTFGSGTRLTVV.

Details on this clonotype: Given a much more abundant clone one base away, this may be a read error. The gene calls are TRBV30 and TRBJ1-3; D remains ambiguous. The germline gives CDR1 GTSNPN, CDR2 SVGIG (reference sequence). Trimming shortened V by 8 bases and J by 3 bases, and 17 bases separated the two germline ends. This CDR3 spans 14 amino acids. The CDR3 is CAAKGDTNGNTIYF. CDR3 coding DNA: TGTGCCGCCAAAGGTGATACTAATGGAAACACCATATATTTT.

The rearrangement joins TRBV20-1 to TRBJ1-5; D is perhaps TRBD1 (5 bases). Per germline, CDR1 DFQATT and CDR2 SNEGSKA (reference sequence). V lost 3 bases and J 11 bases, leaving 17 bases between the germline ends. This CDR3 spans 13 amino acids. The CDR3 loop reads CSASGGFQETQHF. The CDR3 coding sequence is TGCAGTGCTAGCGGGGGGTTTCAAGAGACCCAGCATTTT.